Listed below are T cell receptor beta chains from one sample, sequenced in a study of cytomegalovirus exposure and HLA in healthy donors. The data were produced by immunoSEQ multiplex PCR, yet TCRdb's version contains in-frame clones alone and is incomplete. The data show more than 110,000 clones, roughly three quarters seen once. The source material was PBMCs. The receptors derive from a woman aged 45-59 years in good health and CMV-seronegative. CDR3s include the opening cysteine and the closing phenylalanine or tryptophan. Each record gives: CDR3 length, V gene, J gene, CDR3 protein.

14,TRBV29-1,TRBJ1-1,CSVGGGEMNTEAFF
13,TRBV5-1,TRBJ1-4,CASSTGRGEKLFF
15,TRBV5-1,TRBJ1-4,CASSSGTETNEKLFF
12,TRBV7-2,TRBJ2-7,CASSPPINEQYF
13,TRBV29-1,TRBJ1-1,CSVEGTLNTEAFF
20,TRBV18,TRBJ2-4,CASSPPNGQGNHRAKNIQYF
15,TRBV10-3,TRBJ1-4,CAISESGRGNEKLFF
14,TRBV7-2,TRBJ1-1,CASSLATGDTEAFF
13,TRBV30,TRBJ1-4,CAWSGGGQEKLFF
16,TRBV30,TRBJ1-6,CAWSKLPGEGNSPLHF
15,TRBV5-1,TRBJ1-4,CASSLASTTNEKLFF
12,TRBV5-6,TRBJ1-2,CASSTRAYGYTF
15,TRBV6-5,TRBJ1-2,CASSLTGGRVYGYTF
16,TRBV25-1,TRBJ2-2,CASSQTSGGRTGELFF
15,TRBV2,TRBJ2-7,CASREGLAVAYEQYF
14,TRBV6-4,TRBJ2-2,CASSRDSNTGELFF
16,TRBV7-8,TRBJ2-5,CASSFPGDRAPETQYF
17,TRBV11-2,TRBJ1-6,CASSLGFGESYNSPLHF
11,TRBV23-1,TRBJ1-5,CASSMGQGGHF
14,TRBV28,TRBJ2-1,CASSTSGVRGEQFF
15,TRBV4-3,TRBJ1-4,CASSHLDRAHEKLFF
14,TRBV5-4,TRBJ1-2,CASSLVGQNYGYTF
17,TRBV7-2,TRBJ2-1,CASSPRDRVFTYNEQFF
15,TRBV4-2,TRBJ2-5,CASSVRGRGVEAQYF
14,TRBV28,TRBJ2-7,CASTVGGQGALQYF
14,TRBV9,TRBJ1-1,CASSFGTQGTEAFF
15,TRBV6-1,TRBJ2-1,CAAPPGEVSYNEQFF
15,TRBV11-2,TRBJ1-6,CASSSLVGDMTPLHF
17,TRBV28,TRBJ1-2,CASSLTGEDFANYGYTF
16,TRBV7-2,TRBJ2-1,CASNGGAGGLYNEQFF
14,TRBV7-9,TRBJ2-7,CASSPSGGLDEQYF